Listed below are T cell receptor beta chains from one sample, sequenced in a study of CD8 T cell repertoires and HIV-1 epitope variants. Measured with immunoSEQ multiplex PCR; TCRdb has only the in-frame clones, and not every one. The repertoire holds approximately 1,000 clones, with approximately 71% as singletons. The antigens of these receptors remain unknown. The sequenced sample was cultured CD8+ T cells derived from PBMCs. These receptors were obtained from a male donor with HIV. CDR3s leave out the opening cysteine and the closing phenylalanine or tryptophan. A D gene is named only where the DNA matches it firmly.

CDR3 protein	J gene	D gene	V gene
ASIRAGGLYNEQF	TRBJ2-1	TRBD2	TRBV7-9
ASSQERKLSTNSEKLF	TRBJ1-4	-	TRBV4-1
ASSEGSMNTEAF	TRBJ1-1	-	TRBV10-1
ASSLGQGLTEAF	TRBJ1-1	TRBD1	TRBV6-6
ASSPTGGEQF	TRBJ2-1	-	TRBV7-9
ASSAGTAFPQH	TRBJ1-5	TRBD1	TRBV19
ASSPPIGGSKQY	TRBJ2-7	-	TRBV7-8
ASSYGGRGYDEQF	TRBJ2-1	-	TRBV6-5
ASSLRAGGQLVNNEQF	TRBJ2-1	TRBD2	TRBV5-1
ASSIAEGARMGGYT	TRBJ1-2	-	TRBV19
ASSSGSPVPYEQY	TRBJ2-7	-	TRBV27
ASSSGGDTGELF	TRBJ2-2	-	TRBV9
ASTPGDRGPYGYGYT	TRBJ1-2	TRBD1	TRBV28
ASRADSNQPQH	TRBJ1-5	-	TRBV6-1
ASSWDRVRNQPQH	TRBJ1-5	TRBD1	TRBV2